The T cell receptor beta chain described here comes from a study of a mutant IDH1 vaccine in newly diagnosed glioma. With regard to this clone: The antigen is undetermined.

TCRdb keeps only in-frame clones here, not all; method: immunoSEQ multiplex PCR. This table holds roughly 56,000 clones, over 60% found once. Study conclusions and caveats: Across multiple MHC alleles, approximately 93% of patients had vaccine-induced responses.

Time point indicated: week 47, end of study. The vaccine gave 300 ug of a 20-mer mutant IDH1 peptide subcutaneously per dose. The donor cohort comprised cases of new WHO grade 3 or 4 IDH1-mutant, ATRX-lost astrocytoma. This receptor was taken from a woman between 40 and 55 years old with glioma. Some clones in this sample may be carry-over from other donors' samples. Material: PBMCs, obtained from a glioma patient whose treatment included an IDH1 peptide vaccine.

DNA of the CDR3: TGTGCCAGCAGTTTACGCGGGGTAGCTAACTATGGCTACACCTTC. Translation: CASSLRGVANYGYTF. The V gene is TRBV27, the J gene TRBJ1-2; no definite D call. This CDR3 contains 15 residues. CDR1 and CDR2 (germline): MNHEY, SMNVEV (reference sequence). Trimming took off 2 bases at V and 0 bases at J, with 10 bases between the two ends.